This T cell receptor beta chain was retrieved from a study of cytomegalovirus exposure and HLA in healthy donors. The overall study: An early data release held tens of millions of unique TCRs from HLA-typed donors.

Germline V gene data show CDR1 as SGHDT and CDR2 as YYEEEE. Trimming removed 2 bases from V and 9 bases from J, with 15 bases in between. This CDR3 is 14 amino acids long. The PCR made use of 60 Vbeta and 13 Jbeta primers. Libraries were prepared by immunoSEQ multiplex PCR; TCRdb keeps only in-frame clonotypes and omits some of them. Of about 190,000 clones in the sample, over 70% were seen once. This chain connects TRBV5-6 to TRBJ2-1; D is perhaps TRBD2 (6 bases). Sequenced: PBMCs. The TCR sequence derives from a man in his thirties or forties in good health and CMV-seronegative. Here the CDR3 DNA reads TGTGCCAGCAGCTTAAGGCAAGGGCGGGGTGAGCAGTTCTTC. Translated, it gives CASSLRQGRGEQFF. The variable domain in full, completed from reference TRBV5-6 and TRBJ2-1, reads DAGVTQSPTHLIKTRGQQVTLRCSPKSGHDTVSWYQQALGQGPQFIFQYYEEEERQRGNFPDRFSGHQFPNYSSELNVNALLLGDSALYLCASSLRQGRGEQFFGPGTRLTVL.